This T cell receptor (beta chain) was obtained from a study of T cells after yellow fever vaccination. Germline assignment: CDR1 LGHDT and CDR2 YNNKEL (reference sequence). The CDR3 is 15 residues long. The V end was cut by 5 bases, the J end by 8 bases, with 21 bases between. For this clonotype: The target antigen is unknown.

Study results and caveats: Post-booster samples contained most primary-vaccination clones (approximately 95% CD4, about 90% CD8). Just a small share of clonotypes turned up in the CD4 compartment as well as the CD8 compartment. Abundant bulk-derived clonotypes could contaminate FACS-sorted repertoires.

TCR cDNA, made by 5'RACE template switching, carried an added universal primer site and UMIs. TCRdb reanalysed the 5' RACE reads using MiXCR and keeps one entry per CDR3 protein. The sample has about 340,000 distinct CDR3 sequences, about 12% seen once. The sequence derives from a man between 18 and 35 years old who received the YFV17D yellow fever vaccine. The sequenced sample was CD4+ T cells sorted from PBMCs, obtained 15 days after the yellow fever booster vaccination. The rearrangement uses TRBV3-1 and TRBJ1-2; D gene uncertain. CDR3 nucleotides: TGTGCCAGCAGCTCCTCGTCGTCTCCCGGTGGCGGCTACACCTTC. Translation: CASSSSSSPGGGYTF.